This T cell receptor (beta chain) was sequenced during a study of shared clonotypes between healthy human individuals. In the study overall: A couple of female and three male donors aged 18 to 49 were enrolled. Used for every donor were three CD4 naive, three CD4 memory, two CD8 naive and one CD8 memory plate. Study-wide results and limits: Among donors, clonotype sharing was expected to be affected by sequencing depth.

Germline CDR1 reads MNHEY; CDR2 reads SMNVEV (reference sequence). Trimming left V 2 bases short and J 0 bases short, with 11 bases between. This CDR3 spans 15 amino acids. A remark on this clone: The target antigen is unknown.

Naive CD8 isolation took CD45RO-negative cells positively selected for CCR7 and excluded terminally differentiated effector memory CD45RA+ cells. The protocol was immunoSEQ multiplex PCR, while the TCRdb copy is restricted to in-frame clones and leaves out a portion. The sample lists 750,000 to 1,000,000 clones; about 91% were seen once. The rearrangement links TRBV27 to TRBJ2-7; weak D call: TRBD1 (5 bases). This receptor was identified in a young man in good health. Sequenced sample: naive CD8+ T cells sorted from blood. CDR3 nucleotides: TGTGCCAGCAGTTTACAGGGATGGGGCTCCTACGAGCAGTACTTC. Translation: CASSLQGWGSYEQYF.